The 26 T cell receptor beta chains given below trace back to one sample, sequenced in a study of chemoradiotherapy in HPV16-positive cancers (dated by TCRdb to between 2020 and 2023). The method behind the library was the immunoSEQ multiplex PCR assay. TCRdb took this table from immuneACCESS and kept in-frame rearrangements with V and J called. Such tables lack part of the clones; where checked against another copy, unresolved V genes explain under half of the gap, and the rest is unexplained. The sample data list about 22,000 clones, and over 85% of these were observed just once. Of the sample, roughly 16% is held by the ten largest clones. Sequences were derived from blood, sampled from a patient who underwent chemoradiotherapy. The receptor set was obtained from a human donor with HPV-associated anogenital cancer.

The gene calls are TRBV27 and TRBJ1-2; no reliable D call. There are 11 residues in the CDR3. The germline CDR1 and CDR2 sequences are MNHEY and SMNVEV (reference sequence). In DNA, the CDR3 is TGTGTCTCCCAAGGGCGCGGGGGCTACACCTTC. Translated, it gives CVSQGRGGYTF.

This chain joins TRBV9 and TRBJ1-6; a possible D gene is TRBD1 (5 bases). The V end was cut by 1 base, the J end by 6 bases, with 20 bases between. Germline V gene data show CDR1 as SGDLS and CDR2 as YYNGEE. The CDR3 covers 18 residues. The CDR3 is CASSVSFSGQGGNSPLHF. The CDR3 region has the DNA TGTGCCAGCAGCGTAAGTTTTTCAGGCCAGGGCGGTAATTCACCCCTCCACTTT.

V is TRBV9 and J is TRBJ2-7, with a weak D call TRBD2 (5 bases). The CDR3 contains 13 residues. Per germline, CDR1 SGDLS and CDR2 YYNGEE. V was pared by 3 bases and J by 2 bases, with 9 bases between. CDR3 sequence (DNA): TGTGCCAGCAGCGGGACTGCCCCCTACGAGCAGTACTTC. This codes for CASSGTAPYEQYF.

The chain is built from TRBV5-4 and TRBJ2-1; D gene unclear. The germline V gene encodes CDR1 SGHNT and CDR2 YYREEE (reference sequence). The CDR3 has 15 residues. The V gene lost 4 bases and the J gene lost 7 bases, with 18 bases spanning the gap. CDR3 in amino acids: CASSDKNGLPNEQFF. In DNA form, the CDR3 reads TGTGCCAGCAGCGACAAAAACGGGCTACCAAATGAGCAGTTCTTC.

This clone occurred once. This chain links TRBV19 with TRBJ2-2; a possible D gene is TRBD1 (5 bases). CDR1 LNHDA and CDR2 SQIVND come from the germline V gene (reference sequence). CDR3 length: 13 amino acids. Between the trimmed V and J ends, which lost 7 bases and 2 bases, there was a span of 8 bases. The CDR3 loop is CASNGQNTGELFF. CDR3 nucleotides: TGTGCCAGTAATGGACAAAACACCGGGGAGCTGTTTTTT.

V is TRBV29-1 and J is TRBJ2-2, with 11 bases fitting TRBD2. V lost 3 bases to trimming and J lost 5 bases; unmatched junction nucleotides: 14. This CDR3 contains 18 residues. Germline V lookup: CDR1 SQVTM, CDR2 ANQGSEA. The CDR3 DNA reads as TGCAGCGTTGAGGTGGGGGTAGCGGGAGGGCCTGGTACCGGGGAGCTGTTTTTT. Its protein is CSVEVGVAGGPGTGELFF.

This clone was seen a single time. V usage is TRBV7-9 and J usage is TRBJ2-5; 9 nucleotides agree with TRBD2. The CDR3 is 16 amino acids. Germline V lookup: CDR1 SEHNR, CDR2 FQNEAQ (reference sequence). J lost 2 bases, V lost 5 bases, and 9 bases had no gene match. The CDR3 spells CASSGKLAGEQETQYF. CDR3 in DNA: TGTGCCAGCAGCGGGAAGTTAGCGGGAGAACAAGAGACCCAGTACTTC.

The J gene is TRBJ1-1, the V gene TRBV29-1; no firm D call. CDR1 and CDR2 (germline): SQVTM, ANQGSEA. V was shortened by 3 bases and J by 7 bases, with 6 bases between the two germline ends. The CDR3 consists of 10 residues. The CDR3: CSVDHSEAFF. CDR3 coding DNA: TGCAGCGTTGACCACAGTGAAGCTTTCTTT.

V gene TRBV4-1 combines with J gene TRBJ1-5; D remains unclear. Germline V gives CDR1 MGHRA, CDR2 YSYEKL. V was trimmed by 0 bases and J by 7 bases, leaving 13 bases between them. The CDR3 covers 15 residues. In DNA, the CDR3 is TGCGCCAGCAGCCAAGATGGTCCGGTAGAGCAGCCCCAGCATTTT. This gives the protein CASSQDGPVEQPQHF.

This clone came up once. The CDR3 nucleotides are TGCGCCAGCAGCCTACAGGGTGGGTCCACTGAAGCTTTCTTT. It is translated as CASSLQGGSTEAFF. This sequence joins TRBV4-3 and TRBJ1-1; tentative D call: TRBD1 (6 bases). V lost 4 bases and J lost 4, with 13 bases in between. The germline V gene has CDR1 LGHNA and CDR2 YSLEER. This CDR3 is 14 amino acids long.

The V call is TRBV15, the J call TRBJ2-5, with a weak D call TRBD2 (5 bases). There are 14 residues in the CDR3. Germline CDR1 is LNHNV and CDR2 is YYDKDF (reference sequence). With 0 bases removed from V and 5 bases from J, the gap between germline ends came to 10 bases. The CDR3 DNA follows: TGTGCCACCAGCAGAGATCTGAGGGCCGAGACCCAGTACTTC. It yields the protein CATSRDLRAETQYF.

This clone has only one observation. This chain links TRBV5-6 with TRBJ2-7, with 8 nucleotides matching TRBD2. The junction had 10 bases not matched to a gene; V was cut back by 1 base and J by 4 bases. This CDR3 has 16 residues. The germline gives CDR1 SGHDT, CDR2 YYEEEE. CDR3 sequence (DNA): TGTGCCAGCAGCTTGCCCACTATAGCGGGACGGTACGAGCAGTACTTC. Amino acids: CASSLPTIAGRYEQYF.

V and J are TRBV18 and TRBJ2-1, with a weak D call TRBD2 (6 bases). The V and J ends lost 8 bases and 7 bases respectively, with 21 bases between them. This CDR3 spans 15 amino acids. Germline V gene lookup returns CDR1 KGHSH and CDR2 LQKENI. DNA of the CDR3: TGTGCCAGCCTCACCGGGACTCCCACCCCAAATGAGCAGTTCTTC. It codes for CASLTGTPTPNEQFF.

The chain recombines TRBV7-2 with TRBJ2-5; D tentatively reads TRBD1 or TRBD2 (6 bases each). CDR1 and CDR2 from the germline V gene are SGHTA and FQGNSA. V gave up 3 bases and J gave up 5 bases, with 10 bases separating them. This CDR3 is 13 amino acids long. CDR3 coding DNA: TGTGCCAGCAGCTTTGGGGGGCAGGAGACCCAGTACTTC. Protein product: CASSFGGQETQYF.

The V call is TRBV5-6, the J call TRBJ2-6; D is perhaps TRBD1 or TRBD2 (5 bases each). V was shortened by 0 bases and J by 2 bases, with 6 bases between the two germline ends. Germline CDR1 is SGHDT and CDR2 is YYEEEE. There are 15 residues in the CDR3. The CDR3 sequence: CASSLGGTGANVLTF. The CDR3 nucleotides read TGTGCCAGCAGCTTGGGGGGGACTGGGGCCAACGTCCTGACTTTC.

J is TRBJ2-3 and V is TRBV12-2; the DNA was not used to check the table's D call, TRBD2. TRBV12-2 is labeled a pseudogene. This CDR3 region has 17 residues. The CDR3 loop is CASRLEREGQRTDTQYF. CDR3 nucleotides: TGTGCAAGTCGCTTAGAACGGGAGGGACAACGAACAGATACGCAGTATTTT.

The CDR3 loop is CASSLVRRNQPQHF. As DNA, the CDR3 is TGTGCCAGCAGTTTAGTCCGTCGCAATCAGCCCCAGCATTTT. The chain carries TRBV28 and TRBJ1-5; the D is unclear. This CDR3 contains 14 residues. The V end lost 2 bases, the J end lost 2 bases, and 7 bases lay between the germline ends. Germline loops: CDR1 MDHEN, CDR2 SYDVKM.

The V and J genes are TRBV18 and TRBJ1-2; weak D call: TRBD1 (6 bases). Trimming stripped 3 bases from V and 2 bases from J, with 7 bases between. This CDR3 has 13 residues. CDR1 is KGHSH, CDR2 LQKENI, per germline. CDR3 bases: TGTGCCAGCTCACCCGGGACAAACTATGGCTACACCTTC. It specifies CASSPGTNYGYTF.

V and J are TRBV7-8 and TRBJ1-5; D is uncertain. Per the germline V gene, CDR1 is SGHVS and CDR2 is FQNEAQ. The CDR3 totals 15 residues. The germline V and J ends were trimmed by 5 bases and 0 bases, with 11 bases remaining between them. CDR3 amino acids: CASSLSVDSNQPQHF. Here the CDR3 DNA reads TGTGCCAGCAGCCTTAGTGTGGATAGCAATCAGCCCCAGCATTTT. The whole variable domain, remainder taken from reference TRBV7-8 and TRBJ1-5, is GAGVSQSPRYKVAKRGQDVALRCDPISGHVSLFWYQQALGQGPEFLTYFQNEAQLDKSGLPSDRFFAERPEGSVSTLKIQRTQQEDSAVYLCASSLSVDSNQPQHFGDGTRLSIL.

The CDR3 DNA reads TGTGCCACCAGCAGGGGCCGACAGACACCCTCAACTAATGAAAAACTGTTTTTT. This encodes CATSRGRQTPSTNEKLFF. The chain combines TRBV15 with TRBJ1-4; TRBD1 is a possible D gene (5 bases). Germline V CDR1 and CDR2: LNHNV, YYDKDF (reference sequence). The CDR3 has 18 amino acids. Trimming removed 3 bases from V and 0 bases from J, with 17 bases in between.

This clone was observed a handful of times. The chain combines TRBV27 with TRBJ2-5, with TRBD2 as a possible D gene (5 bases). Trimming shortened V by 2 bases and J by 5 bases, and 9 bases separated the two germline ends. This CDR3 is 13 amino acids long. Germline loops: CDR1 MNHEY, CDR2 SMNVEV (reference sequence). CDR3 residues: CASSLSGAETQYF. The CDR3 DNA reads TGTGCCAGCAGTTTAAGCGGTGCGGAGACCCAGTACTTC.

This chain's CDR3 is CSSGGADTQYF. CDR3 DNA: TGCAGTTCGGGGGGCGCAGATACGCAGTATTTT. The chain combines TRBV20-1 with TRBJ2-3; maybe TRBD2 (7 bases). The CDR3 runs to 11 residues. Trimming took 8 bases from V and 4 from J, leaving 10 bases between them. Germline V CDR1 and CDR2: DFQATT, SNEGSKA (reference sequence).

The gene calls are TRBV19 and TRBJ1-5; D call uncertain. The CDR3 consists of 17 residues. Per the germline V gene, CDR1 is LNHDA and CDR2 is SQIVND (reference sequence). V lost 1 base and J 0 bases, leaving 13 bases between the germline ends. This CDR3 is CASSIAGVRYSNQPQHF. As DNA, the CDR3 is TGTGCCAGTAGTATAGCAGGCGTCCGTTATAGCAATCAGCCCCAGCATTTT.

J is TRBJ1-5 and V is TRBV6-5; D is possibly TRBD1 (5 bases). Per germline, CDR1 MNHEY and CDR2 SVGAGI. There are 14 residues in the CDR3. The V end lost 5 bases, the J end lost 2 bases, and 10 bases lay between the germline ends. In DNA, the CDR3 is TGTGCCAGCAGTCAGGGCCTGGGCAATCAGCCCCAGCATTTT. It encodes CASSQGLGNQPQHF.

This sequence joins TRBV18 and TRBJ1-5; 7 bases align to TRBD1. The V and J ends lost 3 bases and 7 bases, in that order; junction bases with no gene match: 6. This CDR3 has 14 amino acids. Germline V CDR1 and CDR2: KGHSH, LQKENI. The CDR3 bases are TGTGCCAGCTCACCCAACTCAGGGGGACAGCCCCAGCATTTT. Translation: CASSPNSGGQPQHF.

This chain connects TRBV19 to TRBJ2-5; 14 bases align to TRBD2. The CDR3 contains 18 residues. The V segment lost 5 bases and the J segment 5 bases; nucleotides outside the gene matches: 13. Germline V gives CDR1 LNHDA, CDR2 SQIVND (reference sequence). CDR3 coding DNA: TGTGCCAGTAGTTCCTGGACTAGCGGGAGGTCTCTCCGGGAGACCCAGTACTTC. Translated: CASSSWTSGRSLRETQYF.